The clone carrying this T cell receptor (beta chain) occurred a few times. Ophthalmopathy in the patients scored at least 3 on Clinical Activity Score and at least 4 on NOSPECS grade, lasting under 3 months. Criteria for exclusion of patients were uncontrolled infection, other autoimmune disease, pregnancy or lactation. The authors took PBMCs from 10 ml fresh peripheral blood. This sample was included in a study of T cells in Graves' hyperthyroidism and ophthalmopathy. Background on the study: Blood from the periphery was taken at initial diagnosis, before any treatment.

J gave up 7 bases and V 0 bases, and 19 bases lay outside the gene matches. There are 18 residues in the CDR3. Germline loops: CDR1 DFQATT, CDR2 SNEGSKA (reference sequence). TCR beta CDR3 sequences were amplified from RNA transcripts. When the TCR CDR3 underwent first-round RT-PCR, the HTBI primer set was used. TCRdb called the multiplex PCR reads again in MiXCR, with one record for every CDR3 protein. The sample includes roughly 250,000 distinct CDR3 sequences, 20% to 25% of them seen just once. This chain connects TRBV20-1 to TRBJ2-7; 9 bases are shared with TRBD2. This sequence was found in a man aged 25 to 40 with Graves' ophthalmopathy. What was sequenced was blood. CDR3 protein: CSARDGSRGSGRGVEQYF. The CDR3 nucleotides read TGCAGTGCTAGAGATGGATCCCGGGGTAGCGGGAGAGGAGTGGAGCAGTACTTC.